The clone carrying this T cell receptor (beta chain) was picked up many times. Its antigen is unidentified. The source of the sample is a study of early T cells in non-severe SARS-CoV-2 infection. Study-wide findings and caveats: Using VDJdb, the matching emphasized anti-spike CD8 responses while missing private and CD4 specificities.

Each single cDNA molecule received a unique molecular identifier. TCRdb used MiXCR to reprocess the 5' RACE reads, holding one entry per CDR3 protein. The sample lists roughly 63,000 distinct CDR3 sequences; approximately 13% were seen once. This clonotype was sampled from an adult who was a healthcare worker with PCR-confirmed SARS-CoV-2 infection or an uninfected control (not recorded which). Source material: whole blood.

The CDR3 DNA follows: TGTGCCAGCAGCCGGTGGGTCCAGAGCACAGATACGCAGTATTTT. It translates to CASSRWVQSTDTQYF. The rearrangement links TRBV7-9 to TRBJ2-3; D remains ambiguous. Germline V gene sequence: CDR1 SEHNR, CDR2 FQNEAQ (reference sequence). This CDR3 has 15 amino acids. V lost 5 bases and J 0 bases, leaving 12 bases between the germline ends.